These T cell receptor beta chains were read from a single sample in a study of PD-L1 blockade in urothelial cancer. Using immunoSEQ multiplex PCR, the repertoire was profiled, and TCRdb retains in-frame clones only, with some absent. The data hold under 80,000 clones, with approximately 80% observed a single time. This specimen consisted of PBMCs, obtained around atezolizumab (anti-PD-L1) treatment. Receptors were obtained from an older man with urothelial cancer. CDR3s include the opening cysteine and the closing phenylalanine or tryptophan. Fields, in order: clone size, D gene, J gene, V gene, CDR3 DNA, CDR3 protein. A D gene is named only where the DNA matches it firmly. Where a row states a size, it is once, few, many or the class of an expanded clone; other rows omit it.

.,TRBD1,TRBJ1-2,TRBV19,TGTGCCAGTAGTCCACGATCCGGGACAGGGAACTATGGCTACACCTTC,CASSPRSGTGNYGYTF
.,TRBD1,TRBJ2-1,TRBV9,TGTGCCAGCACCCGTGGGCAGGGGGCAGGGAATGAGCAGTTCTTC,CASTRGQGAGNEQFF
medium-sized,.,TRBJ1-2,TRBV20-1,TGCAGTGCTGGGACATCCTATGGCTACACCTTC,CSAGTSYGYTF
.,TRBD1,TRBJ1-5,TRBV5-8,TGTGCCAGCAGCGCCCGGGACAGGGGGCATCGTGAGCCCCAGCATTTT,CASSARDRGHREPQHF
.,.,TRBJ2-7,TRBV2,TGTGCCAGCAACAGGGACGGCGAGCAGTACTTC,CASNRDGEQYF
once,.,TRBJ2-5,TRBV4-1,TGCGCCAGCAGCCAAGAGTCTGCGGTAGTGGAGACCCAGTACTTC,CASSQESAVVETQYF
.,.,TRBJ2-3,TRBV7-2,TGTGCCAGCAGCTTAGCGGGTTTAAGGGAGAATACGCAGTATTTT,CASSLAGLRENTQYF
few,.,TRBJ2-2,TRBV5-6,TGTGCCAGCAGCTTCGACAGAGCCGGGGAGCTGTTTTTT,CASSFDRAGELFF
.,.,TRBJ2-4,TRBV19,TGTGCCAGTAGTACACAGGGACCCAAAAACATTCAGTACTTC,CASSTQGPKNIQYF
once,TRBD1,TRBJ1-5,TRBV7-9,TGTGCCAGCAGCCCTACGGGACAGCCAAATCAGCCCCAGCATTTT,CASSPTGQPNQPQHF
.,.,TRBJ2-3,TRBV11-2,TGTGCCAGCAGCCTCGGTCCCACAGATACGCAGTATTTT,CASSLGPTDTQYF
.,TRBD1,TRBJ2-1,TRBV5-1,TGCGCCAGTTCTCTGGGACAGGGGCTCTACAATGAGCAGTTCTTC,CASSLGQGLYNEQFF
.,.,TRBJ1-4,TRBV18,TGTGCCAGCTCACCAGACAACCAAAAACTGTTTTTT,CASSPDNQKLFF
.,TRBD1,TRBJ1-2,TRBV5-1,TGCGCCAGCAGCACCGACAGGGGGAACTATGGCTACACCTTC,CASSTDRGNYGYTF
.,TRBD1,TRBJ1-2,TRBV19,TGTGCCAGTAGGCGAGGACAGGGCGGTGGCTACACCTTC,CASRRGQGGGYTF
.,TRBD1,TRBJ1-1,TRBV5-6,TGTGCCAGCAGCTGGGACAGGAACACTGAAGCTTTCTTT,CASSWDRNTEAFF
.,.,TRBJ2-1,TRBV11-3,TGTGCCAGCAGCTTAGTTCGGCGGAACAATGAGCAGTTCTTC,CASSLVRRNNEQFF
.,.,TRBJ1-3,TRBV15,TGTGCCACCAGCAGAGATGGGACACCTCAAATCTCTGGAAACACCATATATTTT,CATSRDGTPQISGNTIYF
.,TRBD1,TRBJ2-7,TRBV6-6,TGTGCCAGCAGACGACAGGGGAGAGGGTACGAGCAGTACTTC,CASRRQGRGYEQYF
.,.,TRBJ1-2,TRBV5-8,TGTGCCAGCAGCTTGTCGCGGTCCTATGGCTACACCTTC,CASSLSRSYGYTF
.,.,TRBJ2-6,TRBV5-4,TGTGCCAGCAGCAACAGGGATTTTGGGGCCAACGTCCTGACTTTC,CASSNRDFGANVLTF
.,TRBD1,TRBJ1-1,TRBV2,TGTGCCAGCAGCGATACAGGGGACACTGAAGCTTTCTTT,CASSDTGDTEAFF
.,.,TRBJ1-5,TRBV11-2,TGTGCCAGCAGCGCGGCGGGTCCCAATCAGCCCCAGCATTTT,CASSAAGPNQPQHF
few,TRBD1,TRBJ1-6,TRBV10-3,TGTGCCATCAGAAAACAGGGGGCGGATTATAATTCACCCCTCCACTTT,CAIRKQGADYNSPLHF
few,TRBD2,TRBJ2-3,TRBV15,TGTGCCACCAGCAGGACTAGCGGGAGGCCGGGAGCAATTGCACGGGATACGCAGTATTTT,CATSRTSGRPGAIARDTQYF
.,.,TRBJ1-5,TRBV7-6,TGTGCCAGCAGCTTAGGGGGGGGTCAGCCCCAGCATTTT,CASSLGGGQPQHF
.,.,TRBJ1-1,TRBV15,TGTGCCACCAGCAGAGGAAGAGACGGACTGTCAGCTTTCTTT,CATSRGRDGLSAFF
.,.,TRBJ2-7,TRBV7-8,TGTGCCAGCAGTCGCGGATCAGGGGCCCTCTCCTACGAGCAGTACTTC,CASSRGSGALSYEQYF
.,TRBD1,TRBJ1-1,TRBV5-1,TGCGCCAGCAGCGAACAGGGGTTCCAAACTGAAGCTTTCTTT,CASSEQGFQTEAFF
.,.,TRBJ1-3,TRBV9,TGTGCCAGCAGCGTGGGGGGATCCTCTGGAAACACCATATATTTT,CASSVGGSSGNTIYF
.,.,TRBJ1-5,TRBV10-3,TGTGCCATCAGTGAGTCACCAGGGTTGCAGCCCCAGCATTTT,CAISESPGLQPQHF
.,.,TRBJ2-3,TRBV11-3,TGTGCCAGCAGCTTACCCCGGACTTCGGGGTTCCCAGATACGCAGTATTTT,CASSLPRTSGFPDTQYF
.,TRBD1,TRBJ2-3,TRBV7-8,TGTGCCAGCAGCTTAGGTCTTACAGGGGATACAGATACGCAGTATTTT,CASSLGLTGDTDTQYF
.,.,TRBJ1-2,TRBV6-5,TGTGCCAGCAGACAGAAATCTAACTATGGCTACACCTTC,CASRQKSNYGYTF
.,.,TRBJ1-2,TRBV27,TGTGCCAGCAGTTTCTATGGCCATGACATTTATAACTATGGCTACACCTTC,CASSFYGHDIYNYGYTF
.,.,TRBJ2-7,TRBV11-3,TGTGCCAGCAGCCCTCGACAGTACGAGCAGTACTTC,CASSPRQYEQYF
.,TRBD2,TRBJ2-1,TRBV11-2,TGTGCCAGCAGCTTAGACGGGACTAGCTCCTACAATGAGCAGTTCTTC,CASSLDGTSSYNEQFF
once,.,TRBJ2-5,TRBV7-9,TGTGCCAGCAGCTTAGGGGGAGATCAAGAGACCCAGTACTTC,CASSLGGDQETQYF
.,.,TRBJ2-1,TRBV4-1,TGCGCCAGCAGCCAAGAAGGAGGGAACAATGAGCAGTTCTTC,CASSQEGGNNEQFF
once,TRBD2,TRBJ2-7,TRBV10-1,TGCGCCACCCCCCTTAACGCCGGGACTAGCGACTCCTACGAGCAGTACTTC,CATPLNAGTSDSYEQYF
few,TRBD1,TRBJ1-2,TRBV7-2,TGTGCCAGCAGCTTTGCCTCGCCCGGGACAGGGAATGGCTACACCTTC,CASSFASPGTGNGYTF